One and the same sample provided the 23 T cell receptor beta chains below, sequenced in a study of T cell changes during pregnancy in multiple sclerosis. Profiled with immunoSEQ multiplex PCR; TCRdb holds only in-frame clones, not every one. The sample comprises 50,000 or so clones, about 93% of which are singletons, and 3.5% to 5% rests with the top ten. This sample comprised CD8+ T cells from peripheral blood mononuclear cells, obtained after pregnancy. The receptors originated from a female donor with multiple sclerosis, enrolled in a pregnancy study.

This chain uses TRBV29-1 with TRBJ2-3; D might be TRBD2 (5 bases). The V end was cut by 2 bases, the J end by 2 bases, with 17 bases between. The CDR3 extends over 16 amino acids. In germline, CDR1 is SQVTM, CDR2 ANQGSEA. This CDR3 reads CSVEMARGGHTDTQYF. The CDR3 DNA reads TGCAGCGTTGAAATGGCCCGGGGTGGTCACACAGATACGCAGTATTTT.

This clone was seen once. The chain is built from TRBV27 and TRBJ1-6, with D unresolved. The CDR3 sequence is 13 residues long. Trimming shortened V by 3 bases and J by 7 bases, and 7 bases separated the two germline ends. Germline V gene sequence: CDR1 MNHEY, CDR2 SMNVEV (reference sequence). The CDR3 is CASSFTENSPLHF. The CDR3 DNA reads as TGTGCCAGCAGTTTCACAGAGAATTCACCCCTCCACTTT.

The chain employs TRBV29-1 and TRBJ2-7, with 8 bases fitting TRBD1. The CDR3 extends over 14 amino acids. Germline V gene data show CDR1 as SQVTM and CDR2 as ANQGSEA. The junction had 4 bases not matched to a gene; V was cut back by 3 bases and J by 0 bases. The CDR3 protein is CSVEGTGASYEQYF. The CDR3 region has the DNA TGCAGCGTTGAGGGGACAGGAGCCTCCTACGAGCAGTACTTC.

This clone was found once. This sequence joins TRBV7-6 and TRBJ2-7; tentatively, D is TRBD2 (6 bases). In germline, CDR1 is SGHVS, CDR2 FNYEAQ. V was trimmed by 5 bases and J by 7 bases, leaving 12 bases between them. There are 12 residues in the CDR3. In DNA, the CDR3 is TGTGCCAGCAGCGACCGGGACTTTGAGCAGTACTTC. Residues: CASSDRDFEQYF.

The chain couples TRBV10-3 to TRBJ2-7, with D possibly TRBD1 on 6 matching bases. Germline V CDR1 and CDR2: ENHRY, SYGVKD. V dropped 4 bases and J dropped 6 bases, with 13 bases sitting between them. This CDR3 comprises 13 residues. The DNA for the CDR3 is TGTGCCATCAGTGTAGGGTCAGGGGTCGAGCAGTACTTC. Translated, it gives CAISVGSGVEQYF.

The chain is built from TRBV10-3 and TRBJ1-1; D not certain. This CDR3 is built from 18 residues. Between the trimmed V and J ends, which lost 4 bases and 0 bases, there was a span of 21 bases. Germline values: CDR1 ENHRY, CDR2 SYGVKD. CDR3 DNA: TGTGCCATCAGTGTATCATCAAGCGGGGAGTACTTGAACACTGAAGCTTTCTTT. The encoded protein is CAISVSSSGEYLNTEAFF.

The chain joins TRBV19 to TRBJ1-3, with 8 bases identical to TRBD1. The CDR3 runs 16 residues. J gave up 0 bases and V 7 bases, and 8 bases lay outside the gene matches. Germline CDR1 reads LNHDA; CDR2 reads SQIVND (reference sequence). The chain's CDR3 is CASNQLTGVSGNTIYF. In DNA form, the CDR3 reads TGTGCCAGTAACCAACTGACAGGGGTCTCTGGAAACACCATATATTTT.

The chain employs TRBV10-1 and TRBJ1-2; a weak D match, TRBD1 (6 bases). The CDR3 sequence is 13 residues long. Germline CDR1 is WNHNN and CDR2 is SYGVQD (reference sequence). V shed 6 bases and J shed 4 bases, with 12 bases lying between them. Written as DNA, the CDR3 is TGCGCCAGCAGAGGGGGGGATATCTATGGCTACACCTTC. Translating gives CASRGGDIYGYTF.

The chain has TRBV27 and TRBJ2-7; D might be TRBD2 (5 bases). With 2 bases removed from V and 5 bases from J, the gap between germline ends came to 10 bases. Germline CDR1 is MNHEY and CDR2 is SMNVEV (reference sequence). The CDR3 is made up of 13 amino acids. The CDR3 nucleotides are TGTGCCAGCAGTTTAGCCCCTAGCAACGAGCAGTACTTC. Translation gives CASSLAPSNEQYF.

This sequence joins TRBV28 and TRBJ2-1; 7 nucleotides align to TRBD1. The ends lost 4 bases at V and 7 bases at J; junction bases unmatched: 7. Looked up from germline, CDR1 is MDHEN and CDR2 is SYDVKM. The CDR3 spans 14 residues. The CDR3 DNA is TGTGCCAGCAGTTCCCCGCACAGGGGTAATGAGCAGTTCTTC. Translated: CASSSPHRGNEQFF.

The V and J genes are TRBV23-1 and TRBJ2-7; TRBD1 is a possible D gene (7 bases). TRBV23-1 is marked as an open reading frame, function uncertain. This CDR3 is built from 16 residues. V lost 0 bases, J lost 2 bases, and 14 bases lay in between. The CDR3 reads CASSQSPGQRAYEQYF. CDR3 nucleotide sequence: TGCGCCAGCAGTCAATCCCCGGGACAGCGGGCCTACGAGCAGTACTTC.

This clone was observed a single time. The chain joins TRBV11-2 to TRBJ1-1; D ambiguous. V lost 3 bases and J 1 base, leaving 12 bases between the germline ends. The CDR3 runs 15 residues. Germline V gene sequence: CDR1 SGHAT, CDR2 FQNNGV. CDR3 bases: TGTGCCAGCAGCTTCTTGCTGGCTAGGAACACTGAAGCTTTCTTT. As protein: CASSFLLARNTEAFF.

The chain couples TRBV15 to TRBJ1-2; 8 bases fit TRBD1. Looked up from germline, CDR1 is LNHNV and CDR2 is YYDKDF (reference sequence). The CDR3 length is 16 residues. V was pared by 1 base and J by 4 bases, with 8 bases of the junction left unmatched. CDR3: CATSRVLTGDSYGYTF. CDR3 in DNA: TGTGCCACCAGCAGAGTTTTGACAGGGGATTCCTATGGCTACACCTTC.

This clone has a single count. This chain joins TRBV5-4 and TRBJ2-7; 8 positions agree with TRBD1. Unmatched junction bases numbered 13, after V lost 6 bases and J lost 5 bases. Germline CDR1 SGHNT, CDR2 YYREEE (reference sequence). The CDR3 extends over 15 amino acids. CDR3 nucleotides: TGTGCCAGCACCAGTCGCCGTCTGGACAGGGACGAGCAGTACTTC. The encoded protein is CASTSRRLDRDEQYF.

This sequence joins TRBV6-1 and TRBJ1-2, with 8 nucleotides matching TRBD1. CDR3 length: 15 residues. The ends lost 2 bases at V and 6 bases at J; junction bases unmatched: 8. Germline V gene data show CDR1 as MNHNS and CDR2 as SASEGT. The DNA for the CDR3 is TGTGCCAGCAGTGAATTTAGGACAGGGACGGATGGCTACACCTTC. This translates into CASSEFRTGTDGYTF.

The chain combines TRBV7-2 with TRBJ2-1; 10 positions agree with TRBD2. This CDR3 region has 17 residues. The trim removed 0 bases at V and 4 bases at J, leaving 6 bases unmatched. Germline V gene sequence: CDR1 SGHTA, CDR2 FQGNSA. The CDR3 nucleotides read TGTGCCAGCAGCTTAGCGGAGACTAGCGGGCCTTACAATGAGCAGTTCTTC. Protein product: CASSLAETSGPYNEQFF.

Written as DNA, the CDR3 is TGTGCCACCAGCAGAGTGCGGTTCATGAACACTGAAGCTTTCTTT. This gives the protein CATSRVRFMNTEAFF. The chain has TRBV15 and TRBJ1-1; D not certain. This CDR3 is built from 15 residues. V lost 1 base to trimming and J lost 0 bases, with 9 bases between them. Germline V CDR1 and CDR2: LNHNV, YYDKDF (reference sequence).

This clone was observed a single time. The V and J genes are TRBV2 and TRBJ2-5; 8 bases line up with TRBD1. The CDR3 spans 14 residues. The V segment lost 10 bases and the J segment 0 bases; nucleotides outside the gene matches: 7. Germline CDR1 is SNHLY and CDR2 is FYNNEI. The CDR3 DNA reads TGTGCCACCGCTACAGGGGGATACCAAGAGACCCAGTACTTC. Translating gives CATATGGYQETQYF.

The chain links TRBV27 to TRBJ2-7; perhaps TRBD1 as D (6 bases). Trimming took off 6 bases at V and 2 bases at J, with 14 bases between the two ends. Germline CDR1 and CDR2: MNHEY and SMNVEV (reference sequence). There are 14 residues in the CDR3. This CDR3 is CASSWTVTTYEQYF. In nucleotides, the CDR3 is TGTGCCAGCAGCTGGACAGTAACCACCTACGAGCAGTACTTC.

The genes are TRBV27 and TRBJ1-1; a possible D gene is TRBD1 (6 bases). CDR1 is MNHEY and CDR2 is SMNVEV in the germline V gene (reference sequence). V dropped 10 bases and J dropped 4 bases, with 22 bases sitting between them. The CDR3 length is 15 residues. The CDR3 sequence is CATLHSRGSSTEAFF. The CDR3 coding sequence is TGTGCCACTCTACATTCCAGGGGATCCAGCACTGAAGCTTTCTTT.

The chain couples TRBV25-1 to TRBJ2-1, with 10 positions matching TRBD2. J was trimmed by 7 bases and V by 3 bases; bases with no gene match: 3. CDR3 length equals 14 residues. Germline CDR1 is MGHDK and CDR2 is SYGVNS. The CDR3 is CASSDSGLANEQFF. CDR3 nucleotides: TGTGCCAGCAGTGATTCGGGACTAGCGAATGAGCAGTTCTTC.

The V and J genes are TRBV18 and TRBJ1-4; a weak D match, TRBD1 (6 bases). Trimming removed 5 bases from V and 4 bases from J, with 17 bases in between. The CDR3 is 16 residues long. CDR1 is KGHSH, CDR2 LQKENI, per germline. The CDR3 DNA reads TGTGCCAGCTCATCCACCTTACAGGGAGTTAATGAAAAACTGTTTTTT. Protein product: CASSSTLQGVNEKLFF.

V usage is TRBV19 and J usage is TRBJ2-1; TRBD2 might be the D (6 bases). The CDR3 is 13 residues long. V was shortened by 5 bases and J by 4 bases, with 9 bases between the two germline ends. CDR1 LNHDA and CDR2 SQIVND come from the germline V gene (reference sequence). In DNA, the CDR3 is TGTGCCAGTAGTCTGGGACTTTACAATGAGCAGTTCTTC. Translating it yields CASSLGLYNEQFF.